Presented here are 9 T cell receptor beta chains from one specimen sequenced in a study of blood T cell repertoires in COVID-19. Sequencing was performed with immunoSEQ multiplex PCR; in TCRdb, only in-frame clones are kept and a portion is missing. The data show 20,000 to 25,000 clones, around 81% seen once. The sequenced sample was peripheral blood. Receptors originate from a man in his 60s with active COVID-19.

CDR3 sequence: CASSRDRGGNSPLHF. The CDR3 DNA reads TGTGCCAGCAGCCGAGACAGGGGTGGGAATTCACCCCTCCACTTT. The V gene is TRBV3-1 (or the pseudogene TRBV3-2), the J gene TRBJ1-6; 8 bases match TRBD1. This CDR3 contains 15 residues. Germline lookup yields CDR1 LGHDT and CDR2 YNNKEL (reference sequence). Unmatched junction bases numbered 6, after V lost 4 bases and J lost 7 bases.

CDR3 nucleotides: TGCGCCAGCAGTTTCACTAGCGGGAGGGTACCGTCAGGAACGCAGTATTTT. It specifies CASSFTSGRVPSGTQYF. The V call is TRBV5-1, the J call TRBJ2-3, with TRBD2 matching 13 bases. Germline lookup yields CDR1 SGHRS and CDR2 YFSETQ. The trim removed 5 bases at V and 9 bases at J, leaving 15 bases unmatched. The CDR3 has 17 amino acids. Together with reference TRBV5-1 and TRBJ2-3, the CDR3 gives the full variable domain: KAGVTQTPRYLIKTRGQQVTLSCSPISGHRSVSWYQQTPGQGLQFLFEYFSETQRNKGNFPGRFSGRQFSNSRSEMNVSTLELGDSALYLCASSFTSGRVPSGTQYFGPGTRLTVL.

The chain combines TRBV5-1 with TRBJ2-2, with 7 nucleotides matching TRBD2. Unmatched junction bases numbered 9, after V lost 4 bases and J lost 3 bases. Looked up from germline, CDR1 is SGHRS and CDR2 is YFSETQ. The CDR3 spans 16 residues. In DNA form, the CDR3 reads TGCGCCAGCAGCCTTTTAGCGGGTTTAGACACCGGGGAGCTGTTTTTT. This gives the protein CASSLLAGLDTGELFF.

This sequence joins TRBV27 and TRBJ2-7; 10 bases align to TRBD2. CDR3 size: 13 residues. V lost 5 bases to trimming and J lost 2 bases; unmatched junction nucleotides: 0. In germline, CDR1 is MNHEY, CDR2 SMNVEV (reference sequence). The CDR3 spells CASSLAGAYEQYF. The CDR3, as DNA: TGTGCCAGCAGTCTAGCGGGAGCCTACGAGCAGTACTTC.

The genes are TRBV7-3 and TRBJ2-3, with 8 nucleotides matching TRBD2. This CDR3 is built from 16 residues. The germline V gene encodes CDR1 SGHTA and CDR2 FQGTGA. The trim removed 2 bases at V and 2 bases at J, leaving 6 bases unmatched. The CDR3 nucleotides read TGTGCCAGCAGCTTAGATCTGCGGGGGGACACAGATACGCAGTATTTT. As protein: CASSLDLRGDTDTQYF.

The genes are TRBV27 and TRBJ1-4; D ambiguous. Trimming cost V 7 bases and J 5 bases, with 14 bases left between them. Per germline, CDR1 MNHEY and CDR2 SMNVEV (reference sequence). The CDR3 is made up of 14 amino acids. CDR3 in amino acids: CASTSLSVNEKLFF. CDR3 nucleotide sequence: TGTGCCAGCACTTCGTTGTCCGTGAATGAAAAACTGTTTTTT.

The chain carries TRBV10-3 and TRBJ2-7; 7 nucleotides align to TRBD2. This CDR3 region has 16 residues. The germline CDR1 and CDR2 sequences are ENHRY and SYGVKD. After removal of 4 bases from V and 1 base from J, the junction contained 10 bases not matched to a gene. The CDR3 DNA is TGTGCCATCAGTGGGGCGGGGAGGGGTCATTCCTACGAGCAGTACTTC. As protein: CAISGAGRGHSYEQYF.

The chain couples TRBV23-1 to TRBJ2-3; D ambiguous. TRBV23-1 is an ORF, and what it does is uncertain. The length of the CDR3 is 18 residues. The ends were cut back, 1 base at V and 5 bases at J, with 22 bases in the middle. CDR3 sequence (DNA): TGCGCCAGCAGTCAATTTCATCTTTCGGCCCAAAACAGAGATACGCAGTATTTT. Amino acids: CASSQFHLSAQNRDTQYF.

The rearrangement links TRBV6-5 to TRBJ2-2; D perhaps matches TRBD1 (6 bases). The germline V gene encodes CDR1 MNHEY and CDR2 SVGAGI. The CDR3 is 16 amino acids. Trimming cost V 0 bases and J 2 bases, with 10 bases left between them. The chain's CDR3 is CASSYSGHQNTGELFF. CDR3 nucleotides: TGTGCCAGCAGTTACTCGGGACACCAAAACACCGGGGAGCTGTTTTTT.